Listed below are T cell receptor beta chains from one sample, sequenced in a study of T cells after yellow fever vaccination. Each CDR3 protein gets one entry after TCRdb re-called the 5' RACE reads with MiXCR. The sample shows just under 600,000 distinct CDR3 sequences, roughly 14% of them seen only once. The sequencing used PBMCs, collected on the day of the yellow fever booster vaccination. The receptors stem from a man aged 30 to 45 who received the YFV17D yellow fever vaccine. Both conserved end residues are part of each CDR3. D genes are given only for firm matches. Not every row has a clone size; where given, it reads once, few, many or a size class.

v_call,d_call,clone_size,j_call,cdr3_aa,cdr3_nt
TRBV6-2/TRBV6-3,.,.,TRBJ2-4,CASSYSLRNIQYF,TGTGCCAGCAGTTACTCTCTCAGAAACATTCAGTACTTC
TRBV20-1,TRBD2,few,TRBJ2-5,CSARSPGLQKGTQYF,TGCAGTGCTAGATCGCCGGGACTACAAAAGGGGACCCAGTACTTC
TRBV4-3,.,few,TRBJ2-7,CASSQDPRGREQYF,TGCGCCAGCAGCCAAGACCCTCGAGGGAGGGAGCAGTACTTC
TRBV7-2,.,few,TRBJ2-1,CASSLMRSSYNEQFF,TGTGCCAGCAGCTTAATGCGGAGCTCCTACAATGAGCAGTTCTTC
TRBV10-3,.,many,TRBJ1-1,CAIRETQGTEAFF,TGTGCCATCAGAGAGACCCAGGGCACTGAAGCTTTCTTT
TRBV5-1,.,.,TRBJ2-1,CASSPDTDSSYNEQFF,TGCGCCAGCAGCCCAGACACCGACAGCTCCTACAATGAGCAGTTCTTC
TRBV7-6,TRBD2,few,TRBJ2-5,CASSLAAGGDIETQYF,TGTGCCAGCAGCTTAGCGGCGGGAGGGGATATCGAGACCCAGTACTTC
TRBV14,.,.,TRBJ2-2,CASSQGGTPRGGELFF,TGTGCCAGCAGCCAAGGCGGGACCCCACGAGGAGGGGAGCTGTTTTTT
TRBV5-5,.,.,TRBJ2-7,CASSLWQRDEQYF,TGTGCCAGCAGCTTGTGGCAGAGGGACGAGCAGTACTTC
TRBV28,.,few,TRBJ1-1,CASSTYRNTEAFF,TGTGCCAGCAGTACCTACAGGAACACTGAAGCTTTCTTT
TRBV5-1,TRBD2,many,TRBJ2-1,CASSLVFGTSADEQFF,TGCGCCAGCAGCTTGGTGTTTGGGACTAGTGCCGATGAGCAGTTCTTC
TRBV20-1,.,.,TRBJ1-6,CSARTGRVYNSPLHF,TGCAGTGCTAGGACAGGAAGGGTCTATAATTCACCCCTCCACTTT
TRBV5-1,TRBD2,.,TRBJ2-3,CASRGGRGTDTQYF,TGCGCCAGCAGAGGCGGGAGGGGGACAGATACGCAGTATTTT
TRBV7-2,.,.,TRBJ1-5,CASSRDGTPQHF,TGTGCCAGCAGCCGCGACGGTACCCCCCAGCATTTT
TRBV5-1,TRBD2,many,TRBJ2-1,CASSFGTSGINEQFF,TGCGCCAGCAGCTTCGGGACTAGCGGGATAAATGAGCAGTTCTTC
TRBV12-3/TRBV12-4,TRBD1,.,TRBJ2-7,CASSETGLLSYEQYF,TGTGCCAGCAGTGAGACAGGGCTTCTGAGCTACGAGCAGTACTTC
TRBV12-3/TRBV12-4,.,few,TRBJ2-3,CASSLGSLHTQYF,TGTGCCAGCAGTTTGGGTAGTTTGCATACGCAGTATTTT
TRBV6-5,.,.,TRBJ1-6,CASSYGGNYNSPLHF,TGTGCCAGCAGTTACGGCGGGAACTATAATTCACCCCTCCACTTT
TRBV6-2/TRBV6-3,TRBD1,.,TRBJ2-7,CASKQGDYEQYF,TGTGCCAGCAAACAGGGGGACTACGAGCAGTACTTC
TRBV11-1,TRBD2,.,TRBJ2-7,CASSLVLLAAYEQYF,TGTGCCAGCAGCTTAGTTCTCCTAGCGGCTTACGAGCAGTACTTC
TRBV7-9,TRBD2,.,TRBJ2-1,CASSLAGGQFF,TGTGCCAGCAGCCTCGCGGGGGGGCAGTTCTTC
TRBV7-2,.,few,TRBJ1-5,CASSFWEDQPQHF,TGTGCCAGCAGCTTTTGGGAGGATCAGCCCCAGCATTTT
TRBV7-9,.,.,TRBJ2-7,CASSSPGPRPYEQYF,TGTGCCAGCAGCTCGCCGGGACCGAGACCCTACGAGCAGTACTTC
TRBV20-1,.,.,TRBJ1-6,CSAHGSGGNSPLHF,TGCAGTGCTCATGGGAGTGGGGGGAATTCACCCCTCCACTTT
TRBV11-3,.,few,TRBJ2-2,CASSLTRTSGELFF,TGTGCCAGCAGCTTAACCAGGACCAGTGGGGAGCTGTTTTTT
TRBV7-2,.,few,TRBJ2-7,CASSSPRTLPYEQYF,TGTGCCAGCAGCTCCCCGAGGACCCTCCCCTACGAGCAGTACTTC
TRBV4-3,.,few,TRBJ2-7,CASSQDGGPKPYEQYF,TGCGCCAGCAGCCAAGATGGGGGACCCAAACCCTACGAGCAGTACTTC